These 15 T cell receptor beta chains were sequenced from one sample in a study of control samples from healthy donors and cancer patients. TCRdb's table, derived via immunoSEQ multiplex PCR, lists solely in-frame clones and lacks some. The sample has around 80,000 clones, 91% seen once. Specimen: blood. The origin of the receptors is a man aged 50 to 60 in good health.

As concerns this clone: One end of the junction is discordant with germline, which a read error may explain. The chain combines TRBV4-2 with TRBJ1-3, with a tentative D call TRBD1 (5 bases). The CDR3 totals 16 residues. Germline values: CDR1 LGHNA, CDR2 YNFKEQ. CDR3 DNA sequence: TGTGCCAGCAGCCAAGGTACAGGTCAGGGTGGAGACACCATATATTTT. It translates to CASSQGTGQGGDTIYF.

The J gene is TRBJ1-2, the V gene TRBV5-1; weak D call: TRBD1 (5 bases). V gave up 0 bases and J gave up 0 bases, with 9 bases separating them. This CDR3 has 15 amino acids. CDR1 and CDR2 from the germline V gene are SGHRS and YFSETQ. This chain's CDR3 is CASSLAAGSNYGYTF. The DNA for the CDR3 is TGCGCCAGCAGCTTGGCGGCAGGGTCTAACTATGGCTACACCTTC.

V gene TRBV6-1 combines with J gene TRBJ2-2; TRBD1 or TRBD2 may be the D gene (5 bases each). The germline V gene has CDR1 MNHNS and CDR2 SASEGT. CDR3 size: 18 residues. The V end lost 2 bases, the J end lost 0 bases, and 16 bases lay between the germline ends. This CDR3 reads CASSEWDVGTANTGELFF. DNA of the CDR3: TGTGCCAGCAGTGAATGGGACGTTGGAACCGCGAACACCGGGGAGCTGTTTTTT.

This chain joins TRBV9 and TRBJ1-2; TRBD1 matches at 7 bases. The CDR3 sequence is 14 residues long. V gave up 0 bases and J gave up 2 bases; unmatched junction bases: 1. Germline V gene data show CDR1 as SGDLS and CDR2 as YYNGEE. CDR3 nucleotide sequence: TGTGCCAGCAGCGTAGACAGGGGCAACTATGGCTACACCTTC. It codes for CASSVDRGNYGYTF.

Regarding this clone: Compared with germline, one end of the junction differs, possibly owing to a read error. The rearrangement joins TRBV6-5 to TRBJ1-5; no reliable D call. Germline V gene data show CDR1 as MNHEY and CDR2 as SVGAGI. CDR3 length: 12 amino acids. In DNA, the CDR3 is TGTGCCAGCAGGAGGGAGGGCAGCGCCAAGTCATTT. It yields the protein CASRREGSAKSF.

The V gene is TRBV29-1, the J gene TRBJ1-2; D gene unclear. V was pared by 6 bases and J by 4 bases, with 15 bases between. The CDR3 sequence is 13 residues long. Germline CDR1 SQVTM, CDR2 ANQGSEA. This chain's CDR3 is CSVSPRLRYGYTF. DNA of the CDR3: TGCAGCGTCTCGCCCCGGCTCCGCTATGGCTACACCTTC.

This clone was counted a single time. The J gene is TRBJ2-7, the V gene TRBV6-5; the match to TRBD1 covers 7 bases. V lost 4 bases to trimming and J lost 7 bases; unmatched junction nucleotides: 7. This CDR3 is built from 13 residues. Looked up from germline, CDR1 is MNHEY and CDR2 is SVGAGI. The CDR3 DNA reads as TGTGCCAGCAGTTCCGACAGGGTTGGGGAGCAGTACTTC. It encodes CASSSDRVGEQYF.

The DNA of the CDR3 is TGTGCCAGCAGCCGGACTCCCCTGACTGAAGCTTTCTTT. It codes for CASSRTPLTEAFF. The chain recombines TRBV3-1 (or the pseudogene TRBV3-2) with TRBJ1-1; D call uncertain. The CDR3 covers 13 residues. From germline, CDR1 is LGHDT and CDR2 YNNKEL (reference sequence). Trimming took off 4 bases at V and 5 bases at J, with 11 bases between the two ends.

This chain joins TRBV7-9 and TRBJ1-1, with D unclear. Trimming pared 1 base from V and 5 bases from J, leaving 8 bases between. Looked up from germline, CDR1 is SEHNR and CDR2 is FQNEAQ (reference sequence). The CDR3 is made up of 13 amino acids. The CDR3 DNA reads TGTGCCAGCAGCTTAGTAGGGTTTACTGAAGCTTTCTTT. This translates into CASSLVGFTEAFF.

This clone showed up just a few times. V and J are TRBV27 and TRBJ2-2; no reliable D call. The CDR3 sequence is 13 residues long. Looked up from germline, CDR1 is MNHEY and CDR2 is SMNVEV (reference sequence). Trimming removed 2 bases from V and 1 base from J, with 2 bases in between. The CDR3 region is CASSLKNTGELFF. CDR3 in DNA: TGTGCCAGCAGTTTAAAGAACACCGGGGAGCTGTTTTTT.

V is TRBV6-2 or TRBV6-3 and J is TRBJ2-7; D is unresolved. Trimming left V 2 bases short and J 0 bases short, with 2 bases between. The CDR3 sequence is 12 residues long. Germline V gives CDR1 MNHEY, CDR2 SVGEGT. This CDR3 reads CASSYTSYEQYF. As DNA, the CDR3 is TGTGCCAGCAGTTACACCTCCTACGAGCAGTACTTC.

This clone was recorded a few times. The chain combines TRBV7-8 with TRBJ1-1, with D possibly being TRBD1 (5 bases). Germline V gene sequence: CDR1 SGHVS, CDR2 FQNEAQ. The CDR3 length is 13 residues. Trimming stripped 3 bases from V and 4 bases from J, with 9 bases between. CDR3 protein: CASSLGGGTEAFF. As DNA, the CDR3 is TGTGCCAGCAGCTTGGGGGGGGGCACTGAAGCTTTCTTT.

This chain joins TRBV3-1 (or the pseudogene TRBV3-2) and TRBJ1-5, with 8 bases aligning to TRBD1. The length of the CDR3 is 15 residues. CDR1 and CDR2 from the germline V gene are LGHDT and YNNKEL (reference sequence). V lost 5 bases and J lost 3; bases outside the gene matches: 6. In nucleotides, the CDR3 is TGTGCCAGCAGCTTGACAGGGGTAGTCAATCAGCCCCAGCATTTT. Translation: CASSLTGVVNQPQHF.

This clone was recorded only once. The gene calls are TRBV11-3 and TRBJ2-2, with 8 bases aligning to TRBD1. CDR3 length equals 15 residues. J was trimmed by 7 bases and V by 2 bases; bases with no gene match: 6. The germline CDR1 and CDR2 sequences are SGHNT and YENEEA. Here the CDR3 DNA reads TGTGCCAGCAGCTTACGACAGGGGACCGACGGGGAGCTGTTTTTT. Its protein is CASSLRQGTDGELFF.

CDR3 coding DNA: TGCGCCAGCAGCCAAGGGGGACTAGATGGGTCACCCCTCCACTTT. Protein sequence: CASSQGGLDGSPLHF. V and J are TRBV4-1 and TRBJ1-6; D possibly corresponds to TRBD1 (5 bases). V was clipped by 1 base and J by 10 bases, with 14 bases between them. Germline CDR1 is MGHRA and CDR2 is YSYEKL. The CDR3 runs 15 residues.